The source of this T cell receptor (beta chain) is a study of Graves' ophthalmopathy and Graves' hyperthyroidism. General study results and limits: Detected in blood as well were most expanded thyroid clonotypes with frequency above 0.001. Classification of ophthalmopathy versus stable hyperthyroidism by a 13-signature model yielded just under 90% sensitivity and about 83% specificity.

The ends were cut back, 5 bases at V and 0 bases at J, with 11 bases in the middle. Germline-derived CDR1 and CDR2 are MNHEY and SVGAGI. This CDR3 spans 14 amino acids. This clonotype was detected many times. Its antigen is undetermined. The authors amplified TCR beta CDR3 regions, and they did so from RNA transcripts for repertoire sequencing. A first-round RT-PCR used HTBI primers, followed by a second-round multiplex PCR. One entry per CDR3 protein results from TCRdb running MiXCR on the multiplex PCR reads. The sample comprises about 400,000 distinct CDR3 sequences, around 18% of which are singletons, and about 1.4% rests with the top ten. Exclusion criteria comprised other autoimmune diseases, uncontrolled infections, pregnancy or lactation in patients. Clinical symptoms and serum thyroxine were used for diagnosis; TRAb, thyroid ultrasound and orbital computed tomography were also relied on.

The origin of this receptor is a woman under 30 with Graves' ophthalmopathy. Sample: peripheral blood. The chain has TRBV6-5 and TRBJ2-7; tentatively, D is TRBD2 (6 bases). The CDR3 reads CASSPGGRSYEQYF. The CDR3 bases are TGTGCCAGCAGTCCCGGGGGACGCTCCTACGAGCAGTACTTC.